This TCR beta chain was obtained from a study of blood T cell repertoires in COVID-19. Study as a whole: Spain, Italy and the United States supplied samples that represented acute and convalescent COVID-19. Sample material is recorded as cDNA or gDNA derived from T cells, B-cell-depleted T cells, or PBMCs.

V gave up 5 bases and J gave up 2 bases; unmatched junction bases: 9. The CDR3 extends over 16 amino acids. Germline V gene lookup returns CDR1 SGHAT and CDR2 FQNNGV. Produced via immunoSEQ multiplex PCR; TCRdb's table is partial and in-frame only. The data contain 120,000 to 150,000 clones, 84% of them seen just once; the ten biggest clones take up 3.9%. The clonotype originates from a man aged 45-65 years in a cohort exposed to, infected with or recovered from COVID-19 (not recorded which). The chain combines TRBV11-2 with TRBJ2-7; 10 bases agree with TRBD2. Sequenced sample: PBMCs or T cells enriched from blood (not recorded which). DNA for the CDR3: TGTGCCAGCAGCCCGATACTTGGGACTAGCGCCTACGAGCAGTACTTC. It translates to CASSPILGTSAYEQYF.